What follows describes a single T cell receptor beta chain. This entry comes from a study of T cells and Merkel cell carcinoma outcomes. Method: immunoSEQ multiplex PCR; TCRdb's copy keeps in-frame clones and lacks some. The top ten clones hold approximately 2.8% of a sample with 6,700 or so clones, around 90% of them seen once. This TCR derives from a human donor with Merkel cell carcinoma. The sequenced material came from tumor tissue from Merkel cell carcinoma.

The CDR3 reads CASHRDTEAFF. The CDR3 DNA is TGTGCCAGCCACAGGGACACTGAAGCTTTCTTT. V and J are TRBV27 and TRBJ1-1; possibly TRBD1 for D (6 bases). The CDR3 has 11 amino acids. Germline CDR1 reads MNHEY; CDR2 reads SMNVEV (reference sequence). Trimming took off 8 bases at V and 3 bases at J, with 7 bases between the two ends.